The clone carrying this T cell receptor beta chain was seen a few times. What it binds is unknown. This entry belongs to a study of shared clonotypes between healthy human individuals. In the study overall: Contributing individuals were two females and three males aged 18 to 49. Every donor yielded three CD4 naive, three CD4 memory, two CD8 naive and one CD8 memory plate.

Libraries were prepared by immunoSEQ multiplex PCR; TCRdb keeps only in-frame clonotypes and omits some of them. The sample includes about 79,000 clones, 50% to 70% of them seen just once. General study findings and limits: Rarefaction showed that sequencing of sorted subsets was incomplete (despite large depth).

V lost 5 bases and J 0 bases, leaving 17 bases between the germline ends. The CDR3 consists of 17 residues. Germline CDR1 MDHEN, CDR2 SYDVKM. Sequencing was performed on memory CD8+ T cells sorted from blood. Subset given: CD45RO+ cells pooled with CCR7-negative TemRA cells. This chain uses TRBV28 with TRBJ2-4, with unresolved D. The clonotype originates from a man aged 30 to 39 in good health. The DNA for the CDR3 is TGTGCCAGCAGTCCCTCGTCGGGCGACCCAGCCAAAAACATTCAGTACTTC. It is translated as CASSPSSGDPAKNIQYF. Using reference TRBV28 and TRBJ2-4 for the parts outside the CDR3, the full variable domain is DVKVTQSSRYLVKRTGEKVFLECVQDMDHENMFWYRQDPGLGLRLIYFSYDVKMKEKGDIPEGYSVSREKKERFSLILESASTNQTSMYLCASSPSSGDPAKNIQYFGAGTRLSVL.